This entry is about one T cell receptor (beta chain). The antigen is not known. These data are taken from a study of cytomegalovirus exposure and HLA in healthy donors. Broader study findings: There were around 160 TCR beta chains listed as cytomegalovirus-associated. TCR beta V- and J-gene trimming was later associated with a missense DCLRE1C variant.

Both 60 Vbeta primers and 13 Jbeta primers went into the PCR. TCRdb's copy holds only in-frame clones and misses some; the assay was immunoSEQ multiplex PCR. This table holds approximately 100,000 clones, 70% found once. The clonotype comes from a middle-aged man in good health and CMV-seropositive. Sequencing was done on a sample of PBMCs.

The CDR3, as DNA: TGTGCCAGCAGCTTAGCCCCTAGCTCCTACGAGCAGTACTTC. Residues: CASSLAPSSYEQYF. V usage is TRBV11-2 and J usage is TRBJ2-7; no firm D call. The germline V and J ends were trimmed by 1 base and 0 bases, with 7 bases remaining between them. The CDR3 covers 14 residues. Germline V gene lookup returns CDR1 SGHAT and CDR2 FQNNGV. Looking up the rest from reference TRBV11-2 and TRBJ2-7 gives the full variable domain: EAGVAQSPRYKIIEKRQSVAFWCNPISGHATLYWYQQILGQGPKLLIQFQNNGVVDDSQLPKDRFSAERLKGVDSTLKIQPAKLEDSAVYLCASSLAPSSYEQYFGPGTRLTVT.